This T cell receptor (beta chain) appears in the sequencing data of a study of shared clonotypes between healthy human individuals. Study results and caveats: Compared with clonotypes that all four donors shared, non-shared clonotypes had lower generation probabilities. Naive CD4 clonotype sharing across several donors was around 5%.

An approximately 180 ng quantity of DNA, around 30,000 T cell genomes, went into the sorted-subset replicate PCRs. The method was immunoSEQ multiplex PCR; TCRdb's version includes in-frame clones alone and lacks a portion of them. Of approximately 2,000,000 clones listed, 93% are singletons. Comment on this clone: The antigen remains undetermined. This sample includes further DNA sequences coding for the same CDR3.

Positively selected for CCR7, the CD45RO-negative cells used as naive CD8 cells excluded terminally differentiated effector memory CD45RA+ cells. Sequencing input: naive CD8+ T cells from PBMCs. This receptor was identified in a man younger than 35 in good health. Some clones in this sample may be carry-over from other donors' samples.

CDR3: CAWSASSYEQYF. In nucleotides, the CDR3 is TGTGCCTGGAGCGCCAGTTCCTACGAGCAGTACTTC. V usage is TRBV30 and J usage is TRBJ2-7; no definite D call. V was pared by 3 bases and J by 1 base, with 7 bases between. This CDR3 is 12 amino acids long. The germline gives CDR1 GTSNPN, CDR2 SVGIG (reference sequence).